This T cell receptor beta chain stems from a study of blood T cell repertoires in COVID-19. Background on the study: The origin of the acute and convalescent COVID-19 samples was the United States, Italy and Spain. PBMCs, B-cell-depleted T cells, or T cells were the source of the cDNA or gDNA that made up the material.

The V gene's germline CDR1 is MDHEN and CDR2 SYDVKM. V was pared by 1 base and J by 3 bases, with 9 bases between. This CDR3 spans 14 amino acids. Authors' methods: Estimated nucleated cell counts came from reference gene primer amplification. Sequencing was performed with immunoSEQ multiplex PCR; in TCRdb, only in-frame clones are kept and a portion is missing. From that table come the V and J calls and clone size; the DNA was used to work out D and trimming. The sample records about 190,000 clones, approximately 84% being singletons. The TCR was taken from a woman in her 70s with active or convalescent COVID-19. Sequencing was carried out using peripheral blood. The rearrangement joins TRBV28 to TRBJ1-1; D remains ambiguous. The CDR3 loop is CASSLSVRDTEAFF. The CDR3, as DNA: TGTGCCAGCAGTTTATCGGTTCGTGACACTGAAGCTTTCTTT.